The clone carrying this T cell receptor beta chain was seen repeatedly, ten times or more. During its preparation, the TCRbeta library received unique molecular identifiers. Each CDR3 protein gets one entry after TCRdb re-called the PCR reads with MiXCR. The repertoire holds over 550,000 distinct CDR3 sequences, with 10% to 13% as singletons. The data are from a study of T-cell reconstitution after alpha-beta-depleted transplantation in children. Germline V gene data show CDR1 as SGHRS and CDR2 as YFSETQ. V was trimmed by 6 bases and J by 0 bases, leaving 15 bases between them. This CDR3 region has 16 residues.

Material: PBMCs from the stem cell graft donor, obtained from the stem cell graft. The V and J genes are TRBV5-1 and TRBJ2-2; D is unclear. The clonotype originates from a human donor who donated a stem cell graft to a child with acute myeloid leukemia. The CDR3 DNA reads TGCGCCAGCAATGGCGGCAGTACCGCGAACACCGGGGAGCTGTTTTTT. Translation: CASNGGSTANTGELFF.